A selection of T cell receptor beta chains follows, all from one sample in a study of CD8 T cells in ankylosing spondylitis. A single record per CDR3 protein comes from TCRdb applying MiXCR to the 5' RACE reads. The sample has roughly 130,000 distinct CDR3 sequences, about 7% seen once. Material for sequencing was blood, either unsorted or a sorted T cell fraction (not recorded which). Receptors were obtained from a male donor with ankylosing spondylitis or in good health (not recorded which). Each CDR3 is given without its conserved first and last residue.

v_gene: TRBV7-7; j_gene: TRBJ1-3; CDR3aa: ASSPDSSSGNTIY
v_gene: TRBV28; j_gene: TRBJ1-5; CDR3aa: ASSQDSFNQPQH
v_gene: TRBV29-1; j_gene: TRBJ2-5; CDR3aa: SAASGRGETQY
v_gene: TRBV5-1; j_gene: TRBJ2-2; CDR3aa: ASSPDRGPNTGELF
v_gene: TRBV5-1; j_gene: TRBJ2-2; CDR3aa: ASSLTSGGANTGELF
v_gene: TRBV19; j_gene: TRBJ2-5; CDR3aa: ASSMRPGEAQETQY
v_gene: TRBV5-1; j_gene: TRBJ1-1; CDR3aa: ASSFGTGAEAF
v_gene: TRBV20-1; j_gene: TRBJ2-2; CDR3aa: SARWGTSGESGELF
v_gene: TRBV7-3; j_gene: TRBJ2-2; CDR3aa: ASKSNTGELF
v_gene: TRBV28; j_gene: TRBJ2-7; CDR3aa: ASSTDRAYEQY
v_gene: TRBV20-1; j_gene: TRBJ2-7; CDR3aa: SARDEGRGEGSYEQY
v_gene: TRBV7-6; j_gene: TRBJ2-1; CDR3aa: ASSPTGRHTYNEQF
v_gene: TRBV7-6; j_gene: TRBJ2-1; CDR3aa: ASSLATGNNEQF
v_gene: TRBV11-1; j_gene: TRBJ1-1; CDR3aa: ASSLLISGGLMNTEAF
v_gene: TRBV5-1; j_gene: TRBJ2-1; CDR3aa: ASSLARQQYNEQF
v_gene: TRBV6-6; j_gene: TRBJ2-5; CDR3aa: ASSYNLQETQY
v_gene: TRBV25-1; j_gene: TRBJ2-3; CDR3aa: ASSPGLKILLTDTQY
v_gene: TRBV20-1; j_gene: TRBJ2-7; CDR3aa: SAQGSGISYEQY
v_gene: TRBV5-1; j_gene: TRBJ2-7; CDR3aa: ASSLSSGRVDEQY
v_gene: TRBV20-1; j_gene: TRBJ2-3; CDR3aa: SARVSVQGSDTQY
v_gene: TRBV20-1; j_gene: TRBJ2-7; CDR3aa: SASSSGAYEQY
v_gene: TRBV9; j_gene: TRBJ2-2; CDR3aa: ASSVTGNTGELF
v_gene: TRBV13; j_gene: TRBJ2-2; CDR3aa: ASSLETSGGAYPGELF
v_gene: TRBV20-1; j_gene: TRBJ2-1; CDR3aa: SARVQGSERYNEQF
v_gene: TRBV29-1; j_gene: TRBJ1-2; CDR3aa: SVGQGTNYGYT
v_gene: TRBV7-2; j_gene: TRBJ2-1; CDR3aa: ASSLDGSYNEQF
v_gene: TRBV28; j_gene: TRBJ1-5; CDR3aa: ASSWDRGPNQPQH
v_gene: TRBV7-9; j_gene: TRBJ1-4; CDR3aa: ASSSPGGANEKLF
v_gene: TRBV20-1; j_gene: TRBJ1-5; CDR3aa: SALRQGASQPQH
v_gene: TRBV28; j_gene: TRBJ2-2; CDR3aa: ASSSGSANTGELF
v_gene: TRBV29-1; j_gene: TRBJ2-3; CDR3aa: SVEERREGQY